One and the same sample provided the 30 T cell receptor beta chains below, sequenced in a study of shared clonotypes between healthy human individuals. Clones were read by immunoSEQ multiplex PCR, and TCRdb kept only the in-frame ones, dropping some. The sample lists about 730,000 clones; 72% were seen once. Sequenced sample: memory CD4+ T cells sorted from blood. The subset denotes: CD45RA-negative fraction. The receptors shown here come from a woman between 25 and 40 years old in good health.

In this sample, this clone turned up a few times. This chain connects TRBV5-1 to TRBJ2-1, with D perhaps TRBD1 (6 bases). Deletions cut 8 bases from V and 1 base from J, with 7 bases between. The CDR3 runs to 12 residues. In germline, CDR1 is SGHRS, CDR2 YFSETQ. This CDR3 is CARTGSYNEQFF. The CDR3 coding sequence is TGCGCCAGGACAGGTTCCTACAATGAGCAGTTCTTC. Filled out from reference TRBV5-1 and TRBJ2-1, the complete variable domain reads KAGVTQTPRYLIKTRGQQVTLSCSPISGHRSVSWYQQTPGQGLQFLFEYFSETQRNKGNFPGRFSGRQFSNSRSEMNVSTLELGDSALYLCARTGSYNEQFFGPGTRLTVL.

This chain connects TRBV7-2 to TRBJ2-2; D perhaps matches TRBD2 (7 bases). The CDR3 runs to 16 residues. Germline V lookup: CDR1 SGHTA, CDR2 FQGNSA. V lost 7 bases, J lost 5 bases, and 20 bases lay in between. In DNA, the CDR3 is TGTGCCAGCACGGACGGGGGGCTGTCGTTAACCGGGGAGCTGTTTTTT. Protein sequence: CASTDGGLSLTGELFF.

The rearrangement uses TRBV5-6 and TRBJ2-3; D uncertain. Per the germline V gene, CDR1 is SGHDT and CDR2 is YYEEEE. This CDR3 has 14 amino acids. With 5 bases removed from V and 3 bases from J, the gap between germline ends came to 13 bases. In DNA form, the CDR3 reads TGTGCCAGCAGTGGTGGACGGAAAACAGATACGCAGTATTTT. It yields the protein CASSGGRKTDTQYF.

Points on this clone: The sample has other DNA sequences that encode this CDR3 too. CDR3 amino acids: CSARPGETQYF. CDR3 DNA sequence: TGCAGTGCTAGGCCCGGAGAGACCCAGTACTTC. This chain uses TRBV20-1 with TRBJ2-5; D gene uncertain. This CDR3 has 11 residues. Germline lookup yields CDR1 DFQATT and CDR2 SNEGSKA (reference sequence). Trimming shortened V by 3 bases and J by 4 bases, and 6 bases separated the two germline ends.

In DNA, the CDR3 is TGTGCCAGCAGTTCAGCGGAAAACTACAATGAGCAGTTCTTC. It specifies CASSSAENYNEQFF. The chain uses TRBV27 and TRBJ2-1, with D maybe TRBD2 (5 bases). The CDR3 extends over 14 amino acids. Germline values: CDR1 MNHEY, CDR2 SMNVEV (reference sequence). Between the trimmed V and J ends, which lost 4 bases and 3 bases, there was a span of 10 bases.

This chain uses TRBV18 with TRBJ2-1; 8 bases are shared with TRBD2. Germline V gives CDR1 KGHSH, CDR2 LQKENI. The CDR3 spans 20 residues. The trim removed 3 bases at V and 2 bases at J, leaving 18 bases unmatched. The CDR3 is CASSPGLGRAGDGTYNEQFF. The CDR3 nucleotides are TGTGCCAGCTCACCGGGTTTAGGTAGAGCGGGAGATGGTACCTACAATGAGCAGTTCTTC.

In regard to this clone: The same CDR3 can be traced to other DNA sequences in this sample. The chain carries TRBV5-5 and TRBJ1-5; D is uncertain. The V and J ends lost 2 bases and 4 bases respectively, with 7 bases between them. Germline V gene sequence: CDR1 SGHKS, CDR2 YYEKEE (reference sequence). The CDR3 has 13 amino acids. The CDR3 nucleotides are TGTGCCAGCAGCTTAGGTAGTAATCAGCCCCAGCATTTT. Its translation: CASSLGSNQPQHF.

This clone came up once. The chain uses TRBV21-1 and TRBJ1-3. TRBV21-1 is designated a pseudogene. The CDR3 consists of 15 residues. The CDR3 here is CASSKGGGAGNTIYF. The CDR3 region has the DNA TGTGCCAGCAGCAAAGGGGGAGGCGCTGGAAACACCATATATTTT.

The gene calls are TRBV10-3 and TRBJ2-5; tentative D call: TRBD1 (6 bases). Between the trimmed V and J ends, which lost 6 bases and 5 bases, there was a span of 13 bases. CDR3 length: 13 amino acids. Germline CDR1 and CDR2: ENHRY and SYGVKD. CDR3 nucleotide sequence: TGTGCCATCAGCGGGACATTGGAGGAGACCCAGTACTTC. Protein sequence: CAISGTLEETQYF.

This clone was counted a single time. The gene calls are TRBV18 and TRBJ1-1; unclear D gene. The V end was cut by 3 bases, the J end by 0 bases, with 8 bases between. Germline V CDR1 and CDR2: KGHSH, LQKENI. The CDR3 consists of 14 residues. The CDR3 coding sequence is TGTGCCAGCTCACCTACTCTCCTGAACACTGAAGCTTTCTTT. Residues: CASSPTLLNTEAFF.

The chain carries TRBV9 and TRBJ2-3, with 9 bases fitting TRBD2. This CDR3 spans 16 amino acids. The J segment lost 2 bases and the V segment lost 0 bases, leaving 4 bases of the junction unmatched. Germline CDR1 and CDR2: SGDLS and YYNGEE. This CDR3 is CASSVGGRAITDTQYF. CDR3 nucleotide sequence: TGTGCCAGCAGCGTAGGCGGGAGGGCCATCACAGATACGCAGTATTTT.

The CDR3 spells CASSRSLLTGNSGNTIYF. The CDR3 region has the DNA TGCGCCAGCAGCCGGAGCCTGTTGACCGGGAACTCTGGAAACACCATATATTTT. The chain links TRBV5-1 to TRBJ1-3, with D hard to call. V lost 4 bases to trimming and J lost 0 bases, with 20 bases between them. Looked up from germline, CDR1 is SGHRS and CDR2 is YFSETQ. The CDR3 has 18 amino acids.

V gene TRBV7-8 combines with J gene TRBJ2-7; D may be TRBD1 or TRBD2 (6 bases each). Germline lookup yields CDR1 SGHVS and CDR2 FQNEAQ. V was shortened by 0 bases and J by 1 base, with 10 bases between the two germline ends. The CDR3 is 15 amino acids. The CDR3 coding sequence is TGTGCCAGCAGCTTAGCGGAGGGACAATCCTACGAGCAGTACTTC. Translation: CASSLAEGQSYEQYF.

The chain uses TRBV7-2 and TRBJ2-1; 7 bases are shared with TRBD2. CDR1 is SGHTA and CDR2 is FQGNSA in the germline V gene. This CDR3 is built from 15 residues. V lost 1 base to trimming and J lost 6 bases; unmatched junction nucleotides: 6. CDR3 sequence: CASSLEGTTFNEQFF. CDR3 DNA sequence: TGTGCCAGCAGCTTAGAAGGGACTACGTTCAATGAGCAGTTCTTC.

CDR3 DNA: TGTGCCAGCAGTTCCACAGGTTCTGCCGGGACCCAGTACTTC. This codes for CASSSTGSAGTQYF. The J gene is TRBJ2-5, the V gene TRBV27, with D maybe TRBD1 (5 bases). Trimming cost V 4 bases and J 7 bases, with 16 bases left between them. Germline-derived CDR1 and CDR2 are MNHEY and SMNVEV (reference sequence). The CDR3 has 14 amino acids.

The CDR3 sequence is CASSDWGRGGTGELFF. The CDR3 region has the DNA TGTGCCAGCAGTGACTGGGGAAGGGGAGGGACCGGGGAGCTGTTTTTT. J is TRBJ2-2 and V is TRBV28, with TRBD2 matching 7 bases. The J segment lost 5 bases and the V segment lost 5 bases, leaving 11 bases of the junction unmatched. The CDR3 is made up of 16 amino acids. Per the germline V gene, CDR1 is MDHEN and CDR2 is SYDVKM. Variable domain in full (rest from reference TRBV28 and TRBJ2-2): DVKVTQSSRYLVKRTGEKVFLECVQDMDHENMFWYRQDPGLGLRLIYFSYDVKMKEKGDIPEGYSVSREKKERFSLILESASTNQTSMYLCASSDWGRGGTGELFFGEGSRLTVL.

The chain carries TRBV21-1 and TRBJ2-1; TRBD2 is taken as the D call from the table, unchecked against the DNA. TRBV21-1 is shown as a pseudogene. The CDR3 has 15 amino acids. The CDR3 spells CASTPTSGPYNEQFF. The DNA for the CDR3 is TGTGCCAGCACCCCAACTAGCGGCCCCTACAATGAGCAGTTCTTC.

This rearrangement joins TRBV6-1 to TRBJ2-6; D possibly corresponds to TRBD1 (6 bases). CDR3 length: 17 amino acids. Per germline, CDR1 MNHNS and CDR2 SASEGT. Deletions cut 4 bases from V and 1 base from J, with 14 bases between. The CDR3 loop is CASSVRQVGSGANVLTF. Written as DNA, the CDR3 is TGTGCCAGCAGTGTAAGACAGGTGGGGTCTGGGGCCAACGTCCTGACTTTC.

This clone was counted only a few times. In DNA form, the CDR3 reads TGTGCCAGCAGCTTACTCGAGGGACCATACGAGCAGTACTTC. Translating it yields CASSLLEGPYEQYF. V and J are TRBV7-9 and TRBJ2-7, with D possibly being TRBD1 or TRBD2 (5 bases each). The germline gives CDR1 SEHNR, CDR2 FQNEAQ (reference sequence). The CDR3 loop spans 14 amino acids. Trimming cost V 2 bases and J 4 bases, with 12 bases left between them.

The chain employs TRBV28 and TRBJ2-3; TRBD1 aligns across 10 bases. CDR1 MDHEN and CDR2 SYDVKM come from the germline V gene. The CDR3 sequence is 15 residues long. V was pared by 7 bases and J by 4 bases, with 8 bases of the junction left unmatched. The CDR3, as DNA: TGTGCCAGCATTCAACCGGGACAGGGGTCAGATACGCAGTATTTT. Translation: CASIQPGQGSDTQYF.

The V gene is TRBV29-1, the J gene TRBJ2-7; D may match TRBD1 or TRBD2 (8 bases each). The CDR3 has 14 amino acids. The ends were cut back, 7 bases at V and 0 bases at J, with 16 bases in the middle. Germline V gives CDR1 SQVTM, CDR2 ANQGSEA. The CDR3 DNA reads as TGCAGCGCGGGGGGGGACAGGAGCTCCTACGAGCAGTACTTC. Translation gives CSAGGDRSSYEQYF.

This chain uses TRBV7-7 with TRBJ2-2, with D unclear. Trimming shortened V by 8 bases and J by 7 bases, and 17 bases separated the two germline ends. The CDR3 is made up of 14 amino acids. CDR1 and CDR2 from the germline V gene are SSHAT and FNYEAQ (reference sequence). Written as DNA, the CDR3 is TGTGCCAGCTCCCCTGTTGGGCTAGGCGGGGAGCTGTTTTTT. Translation gives CASSPVGLGGELFF.

The chain joins TRBV25-1 to TRBJ2-7; D is ambiguous. CDR1 and CDR2 (germline): MGHDK, SYGVNS. V lost 1 base and J lost 12, with 16 bases in between. This CDR3 has 13 amino acids. CDR3 residues: CASSEWKGYSLYF. The CDR3 nucleotides are TGTGCCAGCAGTGAATGGAAGGGCTACTCCTTGTACTTC.

In its sample, this clone ranks as medium-sized (0.01 to 0.1%). The genes are TRBV6-4 and TRBJ1-2; 12 bases match TRBD1. In germline, CDR1 is MRHNA, CDR2 SNTAGT. Trimming cost V 3 bases and J 4 bases; bases outside gene matches: 18. The CDR3 length is 20 residues. CDR3 residues: CASSESPLRDRGPGTYGYTF. The CDR3, as DNA: TGTGCCAGCAGTGAATCCCCTCTCCGGGACAGGGGGCCAGGAACCTATGGCTACACCTTC.

The chain carries TRBV5-1 and TRBJ2-7, with 11 bases identical to TRBD1. CDR1 is SGHRS, CDR2 YFSETQ, per germline. V lost 2 bases to trimming and J lost 5 bases; unmatched junction nucleotides: 3. The CDR3 is 14 residues long. CDR3 sequence: CASSFGQGADEQYF. The CDR3, as DNA: TGCGCCAGCAGCTTTGGACAGGGGGCGGACGAGCAGTACTTC.

Note on this clone: One end of the junction varies from germline; a read error may be responsible. The chain has TRBV28 and TRBJ2-7; TRBD2 might be the D (5 bases). The CDR3 contains 16 residues. Germline CDR1 MDHEN, CDR2 SYDVKM. CDR3: CASLGPRAERKISEDF. The CDR3 DNA sequence: TGTGCCAGTTTGGGCCCGAGAGCGGAGCGGAAAATTAGTGAGGACTTC.

This chain links TRBV6-6 with TRBJ1-1, with D hard to call. Between the trimmed V and J ends, which lost 7 bases and 6 bases, there was a span of 21 bases. This CDR3 contains 15 residues. Germline-derived CDR1 and CDR2 are MNHNY and SVGAGI (reference sequence). The DNA for the CDR3 is TGTGCCAGCACCCCGACGTTAAGGCGGGAAGCTGAAGCTTTCTTT. This encodes CASTPTLRREAEAFF.

This clone was found once. The J gene is TRBJ2-1, the V gene TRBV4-2, with 9 positions matching TRBD1. The germline gives CDR1 LGHNA, CDR2 YNFKEQ. V dropped 1 base and J dropped 9; count of bases not matched to a gene: 7. This CDR3 has 15 residues. CDR3 in amino acids: CASSQGDRDSGEQFF. The CDR3 DNA reads as TGTGCCAGCAGCCAAGGGGACAGGGACTCCGGTGAGCAGTTCTTC.

Details on this clone: The sample has other DNA sequences that encode this CDR3 too. The chain links TRBV2 to TRBJ2-5; 10 nucleotides line up with TRBD1. The CDR3 contains 15 residues. Germline V gives CDR1 SNHLY, CDR2 FYNNEI. Germline trimming cut 4 bases from V and 2 bases from J; bases unmatched to any gene: 4. CDR3 amino acids: CASSAEGQGQETQYF. CDR3 nucleotide sequence: TGTGCCAGCAGTGCTGAGGGACAGGGGCAAGAGACCCAGTACTTC. The full variable domain, its missing parts supplied by reference TRBV2 and TRBJ2-5, is EPEVTQTPSHQVTQMGQEVILRCVPISNHLYFYWYRQILGQKVEFLVSFYNNEISEKSEIFDDQFSVERPDGSNFTLKIRSTKLEDSAMYFCASSAEGQGQETQYFGPGTRLLVL.

The chain is built from TRBV28 and TRBJ1-2, with a possible D match to TRBD1 (5 bases). V dropped 4 bases and J dropped 2 bases, with 11 bases sitting between them. In germline, CDR1 is MDHEN, CDR2 SYDVKM. This CDR3 is built from 14 residues. Written as DNA, the CDR3 is TGTGCCAGCAGTTACGCAGGGATCAACTATGGCTACACCTTC. Protein product: CASSYAGINYGYTF.